The T cell receptor (beta chain) described here comes from a study of blood T cell repertoires in COVID-19. For the study at large: Italy, Spain and the United States were the sources of the convalescent and acute COVID-19 samples.

Seattle's enrolled individuals joined amid active infection and were then monitored longitudinally. In germline, CDR1 is MDHEN, CDR2 SYDVKM. The V gene end was trimmed by 6 bases and the J gene end by 6 bases; junction bases not matched to a gene: 4. The CDR3 covers 12 residues. In the authors' methods: The authors estimated nucleated cell counts from reference gene primer amplification. Here immunoSEQ multiplex PCR was the method, and the copy in TCRdb shows in-frame clones only, minus some. V and J calls and clone size are copied from that table; D and trimming were computed from the DNA. Seen here are over 150,000 clones, 85% to 90% observed once, and the top ten hold about 9.4%.

This sequence joins TRBV28 and TRBJ1-2, with 7 positions matching TRBD1. Material: peripheral blood. The TCR sequence derives from a woman between 70 and 85 years old with COVID-19, enrolled during active disease. The CDR3 nucleotides read TGTGCCAGCAGCACGACAGGGAATGGCTACACCTTC. This sequence encodes CASSTTGNGYTF.